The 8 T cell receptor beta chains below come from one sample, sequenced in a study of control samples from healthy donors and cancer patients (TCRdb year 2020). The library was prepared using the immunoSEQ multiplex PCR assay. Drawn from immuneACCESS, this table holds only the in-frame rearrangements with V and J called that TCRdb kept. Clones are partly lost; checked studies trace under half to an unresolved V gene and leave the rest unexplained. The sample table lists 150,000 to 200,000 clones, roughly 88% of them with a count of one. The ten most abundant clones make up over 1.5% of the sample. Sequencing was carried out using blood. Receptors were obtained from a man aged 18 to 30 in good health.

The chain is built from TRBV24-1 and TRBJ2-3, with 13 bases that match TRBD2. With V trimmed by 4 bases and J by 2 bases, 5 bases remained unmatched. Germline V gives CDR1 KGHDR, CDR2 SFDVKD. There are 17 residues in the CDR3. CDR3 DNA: TGTGCCACCAGTGACCCTACTAGCGGGGGGGTCACAGATACGCAGTATTTT. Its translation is CATSDPTSGGVTDTQYF.

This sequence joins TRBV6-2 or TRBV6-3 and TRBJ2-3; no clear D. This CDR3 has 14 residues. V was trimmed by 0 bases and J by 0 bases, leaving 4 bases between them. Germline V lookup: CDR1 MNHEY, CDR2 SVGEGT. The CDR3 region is CASSYSTSTDTQYF. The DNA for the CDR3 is TGTGCCAGCAGTTACTCGACTAGCACAGATACGCAGTATTTT.

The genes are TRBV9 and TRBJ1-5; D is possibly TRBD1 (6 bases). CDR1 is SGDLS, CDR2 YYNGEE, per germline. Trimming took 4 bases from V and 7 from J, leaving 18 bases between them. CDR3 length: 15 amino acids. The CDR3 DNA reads TGTGCCAGCAGCCCAGGAGGGGGGCTAGGGCAGCCCCAGCATTTT. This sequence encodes CASSPGGGLGQPQHF.

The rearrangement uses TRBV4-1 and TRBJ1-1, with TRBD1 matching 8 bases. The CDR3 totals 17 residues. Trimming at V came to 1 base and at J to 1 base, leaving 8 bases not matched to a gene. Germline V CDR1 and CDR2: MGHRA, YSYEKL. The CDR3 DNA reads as TGCGCCAGCAGCCAAGCGGTTGAAGGACAGGGGAACACTGAAGCTTTCTTT. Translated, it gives CASSQAVEGQGNTEAFF.

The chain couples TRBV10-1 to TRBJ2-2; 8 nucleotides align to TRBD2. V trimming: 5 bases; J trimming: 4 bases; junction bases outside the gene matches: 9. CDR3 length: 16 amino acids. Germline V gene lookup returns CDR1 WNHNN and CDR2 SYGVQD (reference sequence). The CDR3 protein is CASSPPGGRSTGELFF. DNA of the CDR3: TGCGCCAGCAGTCCACCGGGGGGGCGGAGCACCGGGGAGCTGTTTTTT.

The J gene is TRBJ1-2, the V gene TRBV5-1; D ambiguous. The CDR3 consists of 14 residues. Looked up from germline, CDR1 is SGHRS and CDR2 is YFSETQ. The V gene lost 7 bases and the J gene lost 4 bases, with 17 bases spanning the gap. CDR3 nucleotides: TGCGCCAGCCGCATACCCACTGGGCGCTATGGCTACACCTTC. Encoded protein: CASRIPTGRYGYTF.

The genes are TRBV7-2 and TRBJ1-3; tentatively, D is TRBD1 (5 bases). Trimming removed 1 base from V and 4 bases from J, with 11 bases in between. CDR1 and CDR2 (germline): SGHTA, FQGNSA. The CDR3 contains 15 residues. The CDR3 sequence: CASSLEGTRGNTIYF. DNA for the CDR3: TGTGCCAGCAGCTTAGAGGGGACGCGGGGAAACACCATATATTTT.

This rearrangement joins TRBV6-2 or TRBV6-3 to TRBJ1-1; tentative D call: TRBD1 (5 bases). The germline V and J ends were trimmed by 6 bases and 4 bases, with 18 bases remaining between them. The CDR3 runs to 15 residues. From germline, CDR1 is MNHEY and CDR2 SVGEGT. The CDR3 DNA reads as TGTGCCAGCAGCCAAGGGGCGGGTCGGACCACTGAAGCTTTCTTT. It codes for CASSQGAGRTTEAFF.